This passage covers 5 T cell receptor beta chains from one sample sequenced in a study of monozygotic twins with inflammatory bowel disease. TCRdb reprocessed the 5' RACE reads, with one entry per CDR3 protein and no DNA. The listing contains about 200,000 distinct CDR3 sequences. Sequenced input: blood. Every receptor here comes from a human donor with ulcerative colitis or Crohn's disease, or a healthy co-twin of an affected twin (not recorded which).

The rearrangement links TRBV11-2 to TRBJ2-3. Germline lookup yields CDR1 SGHAT and CDR2 FQNNGV. This CDR3 comprises 13 residues. The CDR3 spells CASSFRYTDTQYF.

V and J are TRBV5-6 and TRBJ1-2; as DNA is missing, the TRBD1 call by TCRdb cannot be tested. Germline CDR1 SGHDT, CDR2 YYEEEE. The CDR3 has 12 amino acids. The CDR3 protein is CASKQADYGYTF.

The rearrangement links TRBV2 to TRBJ2-2; the D gene TCRdb calls, TRBD2, cannot be checked with no DNA. The CDR3 runs 16 residues. Germline V gives CDR1 SNHLY, CDR2 FYNNEI. This CDR3 reads CASSEQRERGTGELFF.

J is TRBJ1-2 and V is TRBV12-3 or TRBV12-4. The CDR3 is 14 residues long. CDR3 residues: CASSPTRATYGYTF.

The V call is TRBV6-5, the J call TRBJ1-1; no DNA is available, so the TRBD1 call from TCRdb remains unchecked. Germline lookup yields CDR1 MNHEY and CDR2 SVGAGI. The CDR3 sequence is 13 residues long. The CDR3: CASRNRGRTEAFF.